The 25 T cell receptor beta chains reported below all come from one sample, sequenced in a study of tumor-infiltrating lymphocytes in primary liver carcinoma. A primer matching the constant region was used to make TCR beta cDNA from approximately 500 ng of total RNA. Three rounds of nested multiplex PCR with slightly modified ARM-PCR produced TCR beta libraries. Investigators reported that the first two PCR rounds, at roughly 10 cycles each, used TRBV1-TRBV30 forward primers with a C-beta reverse primer. One entry per CDR3 protein, called by TCRdb with MiXCR from the multiplex PCR reads. The table includes some 95,000 distinct CDR3 sequences, 65% to 70% detected once. It was from about 20-30 mg of unsorted bulk tissue that RNA and DNA were co-extracted. The sequencing input was tumor-adjacent normal liver tissue. These receptors were obtained from a man aged 35 to 55 with primary liver carcinoma and hepatitis B virus infection.

Concerning this clonotype: A much bigger clone sits one base away, suggesting this may be a read error. This chain links TRBV4-2 with TRBJ2-6; TRBD1 is a possible D gene (6 bases). The V gene's germline CDR1 is LGHNA and CDR2 YNFKEQ. The CDR3 is made up of 19 amino acids. Trimming took off 3 bases at V and 0 bases at J, with 18 bases between the two ends. For the CDR3, the DNA is TGTGCCAGCAGCCATGTTGTAGGGGGTCACATCTCTGGGGCCAACGTCCTGACTTTC. Translated: CASSHVVGGHISGANVLTF.

This clonotype was picked up many times. This chain connects TRBV7-9 to TRBJ2-5; 12 bases line up with TRBD1. Germline lookup yields CDR1 SEHNR and CDR2 FQNEAQ (reference sequence). The CDR3 is 16 amino acids. V trimming: 1 base; J trimming: 2 bases; junction bases outside the gene matches: 2. CDR3 nucleotide sequence: TGTGCCAGCAGCTTAGGGGACAGGGGGCTGCAAGAGACCCAGTACTTC. It yields the protein CASSLGDRGLQETQYF.

Notes on this clonotype: A much larger clone lies a single base off, so this may be a read error. This sequence joins TRBV6-6 and TRBJ2-3; 8 bases are shared with TRBD1. The length of the CDR3 is 17 residues. Germline CDR1 is MNHNY and CDR2 is SVGAGI (reference sequence). The CDR3 coding sequence is TGTGCCAGCAGTTACTTCTCAGGGGGCGACGGGACAGGTACGCAGTATTTT. Protein sequence: CASSYFSGGDGTGTQYF.

About this clonotype itself: With a much larger clone just one base away, this may be a read error. Given the absence of the conserved phenylalanine or tryptophan at the CDR3 end, a read error is likely. The J gene is TRBJ2-2, the V gene TRBV6-1, with D possibly being TRBD2 (7 bases). The germline gives CDR1 MNHNS, CDR2 SASEGT. The CDR3 length is 13 residues. V was pared by 7 bases and J by 8 bases, with 14 bases between. DNA of the CDR3: TGTGCCAGCACCCTAGGGGGGGGTGGGGAGCTGTTTTAT. Residues: CASTLGGGGELFY.

The chain combines TRBV30 with TRBJ2-6; 9 nucleotides agree with TRBD1. V lost 8 bases to trimming and J lost 18 bases; unmatched junction nucleotides: 26. The CDR3 consists of 16 residues. Germline V lookup: CDR1 GTSNPN, CDR2 SVGIG (reference sequence). The CDR3 nucleotides are TGTGCCCACCGGGACAGGGCCGCCTCGGGGGCCAGCATCCAGACTTTC. Protein sequence: CAHRDRAASGASIQTF.

With respect to this clonotype: A much larger clone sits a single nucleotide away, making a read error possible. The V gene is TRBV30, the J gene TRBJ2-7, with D unclear. Trimming took 4 bases from V and 6 from J, leaving 13 bases between them. This CDR3 contains 12 residues. In germline, CDR1 is GTSNPN, CDR2 SVGIG (reference sequence). The CDR3 is CAWTRTPFEQYF. In DNA, the CDR3 is TGTGCCTGGACTCGTACCCCCTTCGAGCAGTACTTC.

Remarks on this clonotype: An end of the junction differs from the germline gene, which may be a read error. V gene TRBV5-6 combines with J gene TRBJ2-1, with unresolved D. Germline V gene data show CDR1 as SGHDT and CDR2 as YYEEEE. CDR3 length equals 14 residues. Here the CDR3 reads CASRFGTVGNEQLF. CDR3 nucleotides: TGTGCCAGCAGATTCGGTACGGTGGGCAATGAGCAGTTATTC.

Comment on this clonotype: Its ends do not fully match the called genes, so a read error is possible. This chain uses TRBV11-2 with TRBJ2-2, with 10 bases aligning to TRBD2. Germline-derived CDR1 and CDR2 are SGHAT and FQNNGV. The CDR3 length is 17 residues. DNA of the CDR3: TGTGCCAGCAGCCAAGGACTAGCGGAGCGGAACACCGGGGAGCTGTTATTT. Amino acids: CASSQGLAERNTGELLF.

Concerning this clonotype: It is likely a read error, because the conserved phenylalanine at the end of the CDR3 is missing. The genes are TRBV7-8 and TRBJ2-7; TRBD2 matches 9 bases. CDR1 and CDR2 (germline): SGHVS, FQNEAQ. The CDR3 runs 16 residues. The CDR3 here is CGSSLELAGNSYEQYL. For the CDR3, the DNA is TGTGGCAGCAGCTTAGAACTAGCGGGTAACTCCTACGAGCAGTACCTC.

By share, this clonotype ranks as medium-sized. The chain uses TRBV11-3 and TRBJ2-1; a weak D match, TRBD2 (5 bases). CDR1 SGHNT and CDR2 YENEEA come from the germline V gene. CDR3 size: 14 residues. Deletions cut 4 bases from V and 6 bases from J, with 13 bases between. The CDR3 reads CASSSRGSTNEQFF. CDR3 DNA sequence: TGTGCCAGCAGCTCCCGGGGTAGCACCAATGAGCAGTTCTTC.

As concerns this clonotype: Given a much more abundant clone one base away, this may be a read error. The V and J genes are TRBV10-3 and TRBJ2-1; the D is unclear. Germline CDR1 reads ENHRY; CDR2 reads SYGVKD. CDR3 length: 12 amino acids. The CDR3 spells CTISELGDEQFF. The CDR3 bases are TGTACCATCAGTGAGTTGGGCGATGAGCAGTTCTTC.

In the case of this clonotype: Since a much larger clone is just one base distant, this may be a read error. CDR3: CASRYRVHDAQYF. CDR3 nucleotides: TGTGCCAGCAGATACAGGGTTCACGATGCGCAGTATTTT. The chain recombines TRBV6-1 with TRBJ2-3; possibly TRBD1 for D (6 bases). Germline V lookup: CDR1 MNHNS, CDR2 SASEGT. The CDR3 runs 13 residues. V lost 6 bases to trimming and J lost 10 bases, with 17 bases between them.

The chain joins TRBV18 to TRBJ2-7; 9 nucleotides agree with TRBD2. The CDR3 has 14 residues. The germline gives CDR1 KGHSH, CDR2 LQKENI. Unmatched junction bases numbered 7, after V lost 3 bases and J lost 7 bases. The CDR3 loop reads CASSPASGMGEQYF. CDR3 coding DNA: TGTGCCAGCTCACCTGCTAGCGGGATGGGGGAGCAGTACTTC.

A note on this clonotype: At one of its ends the junction is not consistent with the germline gene, which may arise from a read error. The gene calls are TRBV29-1 and TRBJ2-3, with TRBD2 as a possible D gene (5 bases). This CDR3 has 15 residues. Germline V gene data show CDR1 as SQVTM and CDR2 as ANQGSEA. The chain's CDR3 is CSVGLRRLEQDTQYF. CDR3 in DNA: TGTAGCGTCGGCCTACGGCGTCTAGAGCAAGATACGCAGTATTTT.

This clonotype was picked up one time. The chain recombines TRBV11-1 with TRBJ2-3; perhaps TRBD2 as D (5 bases). In germline, CDR1 is SGHAT, CDR2 FQDESV (reference sequence). Trimming removed 5 bases at V and 4 bases at J, with 19 bases between. This CDR3 is built from 16 residues. The CDR3 DNA follows: TGTGCCAGCAGCCTCCTTGAAGGGAGAGTTGCAGATACGCAGTATTTT. Protein sequence: CASSLLEGRVADTQYF.

V and J are TRBV6-6 and TRBJ2-2; D ambiguous. This CDR3 spans 13 amino acids. Germline V gene sequence: CDR1 MNHNY, CDR2 SVGAGI (reference sequence). V was cut by 2 bases and J by 3 bases, with 4 bases left in between. CDR3 in amino acids: CASSYGYTGELFF. As DNA, the CDR3 is TGTGCCAGCAGTTACGGGTACACCGGGGAGCTGTTTTTT.

As for this clonotype: At one boundary the junction diverges from the germline segment, which might be a read error. The gene calls are TRBV30 and TRBJ1-2; no firm D call. Germline CDR1 GTSNPN, CDR2 SVGIG (reference sequence). This CDR3 region has 14 residues. The CDR3 bases are TGTGCCCGGAGTGTGCCATACCTAGCCTATGGCTACACCTTC. Its translation: CARSVPYLAYGYTF.

This clonotype has just a few counts. The genes are TRBV4-1 and TRBJ2-7; 8 bases align to TRBD1. Unmatched junction bases numbered 3, after V lost 3 bases and J lost 5 bases. Per germline, CDR1 MGHRA and CDR2 YSYEKL. This CDR3 is built from 13 residues. The CDR3: CASSQAGGDEQYF. The DNA of the CDR3 is TGCGCCAGCAGCCAGGCAGGGGGCGACGAGCAGTACTTC.

This clonotype is a singleton in its sample. The chain links TRBV28 to TRBJ1-2, with 9 positions matching TRBD1. There are 14 residues in the CDR3. V shed 6 bases and J 8 bases; nucleotides not matched to a gene: 10. The germline V gene encodes CDR1 MDHEN and CDR2 SYDVKM. The CDR3 sequence is CASSPPGQGRGYTF. CDR3 DNA sequence: TGTGCCAGCAGCCCGCCGGGACAGGGTCGCGGCTACACCTTC.

As for this clonotype: One end of the junction varies from germline; a read error may be responsible. This chain links TRBV2 with TRBJ2-7, with D tentatively TRBD1 (5 bases). CDR1 is SNHLY and CDR2 is FYNNEI in the germline V gene. CDR3 length: 11 residues. The CDR3 spells CTSRALGWQYF. CDR3 nucleotides: TGTACCAGCAGGGCCCTCGGGTGGCAGTACTTC.

A word on this clonotype: The conserved phenylalanine or tryptophan normally closing the CDR3 is absent here, so this likely arose from a read error. The V gene is TRBV11-2, the J gene TRBJ2-5, with D perhaps TRBD1 (6 bases). V lost 5 bases, J lost 3 bases, and 16 bases lay in between. Germline CDR1 reads SGHAT; CDR2 reads FQNNGV. The CDR3 spans 15 residues. The CDR3 DNA follows: TGTGCCAGCAGCCCCTGGGGGACATCGAAAGAGACCCAGTACTAC. Protein: CASSPWGTSKETQYY.

This clonotype was counted at least ten times. The rearrangement uses TRBV11-2 and TRBJ2-5; perhaps TRBD2 as D (5 bases). V was pared by 7 bases and J by 1 base, with 13 bases between. Germline V gene data show CDR1 as SGHAT and CDR2 as FQNNGV. This CDR3 spans 14 amino acids. CDR3 sequence (DNA): TGTGCCAGCAACGAAAACGGGGTCCAAGAGACCCAGTACTTC. Translating it yields CASNENGVQETQYF.

This chain connects TRBV12-3 or TRBV12-4 to TRBJ2-3, with D perhaps matching TRBD2 (6 bases). The V end lost 10 bases, the J end lost 2 bases, and 10 bases lay between the germline ends. CDR3 length equals 12 residues. CDR3 DNA sequence: TGTGCCAATAGCGGAACCACAGATACGCAGTATTTT. The encoded protein is CANSGTTDTQYF.

This clonotype has just one count. Germline and junction disagree at one end, which may indicate a read error. Here the CDR3 DNA reads TGCAGCGTTGGCACATCAGGCACAGATACACAGTATTTT. It codes for CSVGTSGTDTQYF. The chain uses TRBV29-1 and TRBJ2-3, with no clear D. The CDR3 consists of 13 residues. Germline CDR1 reads SQVTM; CDR2 reads ANQGSEA.

On this clonotype itself: Without the conserved terminal phenylalanine or tryptophan, this CDR3 likely stems from a read error. The chain is built from TRBV12-3 or TRBV12-4 and TRBJ2-5, with D perhaps TRBD1 (6 bases). The CDR3 has 15 amino acids. The V end was cut by 9 bases, the J end by 3 bases, with 20 bases between. Here the CDR3 DNA reads TGTGCCAGTAGTCCGTCGACAGGCCCCAAAGAGACCCAGTACTAC. This gives the protein CASSPSTGPKETQYY.